These 25 T cell receptor beta chains were sequenced from one sample in a study of cytomegalovirus exposure and HLA in healthy donors (dated by TCRdb to 2017 to 2019). The library was prepared using the immunoSEQ multiplex PCR assay. For the multiplex PCR, a mixture combining 60 forward primers for TCR Vbeta segments and 13 reverse primers for TCR Jbeta segments was used. The table was pulled from immuneACCESS by TCRdb, which kept in-frame rearrangements only. Such tables lose some clones; where checked, under half of the loss comes from unresolved V genes, and the rest has no known cause. The sample table includes around 140,000 clones. Less than 2% of the sample comes from the top ten. Sequencing input: PBMCs. The receptors stem from a woman between 35 and 50 years old in good health and CMV-seronegative.

The V gene is TRBV5-4, the J gene TRBJ1-2; 8 nucleotides match TRBD1. Germline CDR1 is SGHNT and CDR2 is YYREEE (reference sequence). This CDR3 is built from 15 residues. Trimming removed 4 bases from V and 8 bases from J; junction bases left unmatched: 13. CDR3 in DNA: TGTGCCAGCAGCCTAGACTCCAGGGGGCCTAAAGGCTACACCTTC. Its translation: CASSLDSRGPKGYTF. The full variable domain, its missing parts supplied by reference TRBV5-4 and TRBJ1-2, is ETGVTQSPTHLIKTRGQQVTLRCSSQSGHNTVSWYQQALGQGPQFIFQYYREEENGRGNFPPRFSGLQFPNYSSELNVNALELDDSALYLCASSLDSRGPKGYTFGSGTRLTVV.

The chain carries TRBV18 and TRBJ2-5; D is unresolved. Germline V lookup: CDR1 KGHSH, CDR2 LQKENI. CDR3 size: 14 residues. Trimming removed 3 bases from V and 4 bases from J, with 12 bases in between. CDR3 in DNA: TGTGCCAGCTCACCTTCGACCCAGCGAGAGACCCAGTACTTC. It is translated as CASSPSTQRETQYF.

The chain is built from TRBV6-5 and TRBJ1-1; no clear D gene. The germline V gene has CDR1 MNHEY and CDR2 SVGAGI. V lost 4 bases to trimming and J lost 0 bases, with 12 bases between them. The CDR3 has 15 residues. CDR3 sequence reads: CASSSRGRLNTEAFF. CDR3 sequence (DNA): TGTGCCAGCAGTTCACGAGGGCGGTTGAACACTGAAGCTTTCTTT.

V usage is TRBV4-1 and J usage is TRBJ1-4; unclear D gene. The CDR3 spans 15 residues. Per germline, CDR1 MGHRA and CDR2 YSYEKL. Trimming took 4 bases from V and 8 from J, leaving 17 bases between them. This CDR3 is CASSRGPPVGEKLFF. The CDR3 coding sequence is TGCGCCAGCAGCCGAGGGCCCCCGGTTGGGGAAAAACTGTTTTTT.

The chain combines TRBV7-6 with TRBJ1-2; D might be TRBD1 (5 bases). Trimming stripped 2 bases from V and 8 bases from J, with 9 bases between. Per germline, CDR1 SGHVS and CDR2 FNYEAQ. This CDR3 is built from 12 residues. For the CDR3, the DNA is TGTGCCAGCAGCTTAAGGGGCCGCGGCTACACCTTC. This translates into CASSLRGRGYTF.

This CDR3 reads CASSLLRGPQHF. The CDR3 coding sequence is TGTGCCAGCAGTCTCCTCCGGGGGCCCCAGCATTTT. V usage is TRBV28 and J usage is TRBJ1-5; D not resolved. This CDR3 comprises 12 residues. The germline V gene has CDR1 MDHEN and CDR2 SYDVKM. V was trimmed by 5 bases and J by 9 bases, leaving 11 bases between them. Full variable domain (rest looked up from reference TRBV28 and TRBJ1-5): DVKVTQSSRYLVKRTGEKVFLECVQDMDHENMFWYRQDPGLGLRLIYFSYDVKMKEKGDIPEGYSVSREKKERFSLILESASTNQTSMYLCASSLLRGPQHFGDGTRLSIL.

The chain uses TRBV28 and TRBJ1-5; D perhaps matches TRBD1 (6 bases). The CDR3 totals 17 residues. V gave up 10 bases and J gave up 2 bases, with 24 bases separating them. The germline V gene encodes CDR1 MDHEN and CDR2 SYDVKM. CDR3 in DNA: TGTGCCACCTTCCGGGACACTACAACCTGGGGCAATCAGCCCCAGCATTTT. As protein: CATFRDTTTWGNQPQHF. The variable domain in full, with the rest retrieved from reference TRBV28 and TRBJ1-5, is DVKVTQSSRYLVKRTGEKVFLECVQDMDHENMFWYRQDPGLGLRLIYFSYDVKMKEKGDIPEGYSVSREKKERFSLILESASTNQTSMYLCATFRDTTTWGNQPQHFGDGTRLSIL.

This chain joins TRBV28 and TRBJ1-1; tentative D call: TRBD1 (5 bases). CDR1 and CDR2 from the germline V gene are MDHEN and SYDVKM. The CDR3 is 14 residues long. V lost 5 bases and J 6 bases, leaving 16 bases between the germline ends. CDR3 coding DNA: TGTGCCAGCAGTCCCCTCTCCAGGGTTCCTGAAGCTTTCTTT. Encoded protein: CASSPLSRVPEAFF. Full variable domain (outside the CDR3, taken from reference TRBV28 and TRBJ1-1): DVKVTQSSRYLVKRTGEKVFLECVQDMDHENMFWYRQDPGLGLRLIYFSYDVKMKEKGDIPEGYSVSREKKERFSLILESASTNQTSMYLCASSPLSRVPEAFFGQGTRLTVV.

This chain joins TRBV28 and TRBJ1-4; 8 nucleotides align to TRBD1. The length of the CDR3 is 14 residues. Germline CDR1 reads MDHEN; CDR2 reads SYDVKM. After removal of 6 bases from V and 8 bases from J, the junction contained 8 bases not matched to a gene. Here the CDR3 reads CASRITGGNEKLFF. In DNA form, the CDR3 reads TGTGCCAGCAGAATAACAGGGGGAAACGAAAAACTGTTTTTT. Full variable domain (missing parts from reference TRBV28 and TRBJ1-4): DVKVTQSSRYLVKRTGEKVFLECVQDMDHENMFWYRQDPGLGLRLIYFSYDVKMKEKGDIPEGYSVSREKKERFSLILESASTNQTSMYLCASRITGGNEKLFFGSGTQLSVL.

This chain links TRBV6-6 with TRBJ2-1; D is perhaps TRBD1 (6 bases). The CDR3 contains 16 residues. V lost 6 bases to trimming and J lost 8 bases, with 23 bases between them. Germline CDR1 reads MNHNY; CDR2 reads SVGAGI (reference sequence). The CDR3 region is CASRPSPHREEHEQFF. The CDR3, as DNA: TGTGCCAGCAGACCCTCACCCCACAGGGAAGAGCATGAGCAGTTCTTC.

The chain is built from TRBV7-2 and TRBJ2-2; D is unresolved. V lost 0 bases and J lost 0, with 8 bases in between. The germline V gene has CDR1 SGHTA and CDR2 FQGNSA. The CDR3 loop spans 16 amino acids. The CDR3 region has the DNA TGTGCCAGCAGCTTAGCTCCGGGTGCGAACACCGGGGAGCTGTTTTTT. Translating gives CASSLAPGANTGELFF.

The rearrangement links TRBV2 to TRBJ1-1; D perhaps matches TRBD1 (6 bases). V was cut by 7 bases and J by 8 bases, with 20 bases left in between. CDR1 and CDR2 from the germline V gene are SNHLY and FYNNEI. This CDR3 has 14 residues. The CDR3 spells CASTADRGATEAFF. Written as DNA, the CDR3 is TGTGCCAGCACCGCGGACAGAGGGGCCACCGAAGCTTTCTTT.

The chain uses TRBV28 and TRBJ1-5; the match to TRBD1 covers 11 bases. The CDR3 covers 16 residues. CDR1 and CDR2 from the germline V gene are MDHEN and SYDVKM. J was trimmed by 6 bases and V by 3 bases; bases with no gene match: 7. The CDR3 sequence is CASSLRTGGAGQPQHF. As DNA, the CDR3 is TGTGCCAGCAGTTTGAGGACAGGGGGCGCTGGTCAGCCCCAGCATTTT.

V and J are TRBV10-2 and TRBJ1-2; D gene uncertain. This CDR3 spans 13 amino acids. The V end was cut by 6 bases, the J end by 8 bases, with 16 bases between. CDR1 and CDR2 (germline): WSHSY, SAAADI. The CDR3 bases are TGCGCCAGCAGCCCCTTCGGGGTGGGAGGCTACACCTTC. Translated: CASSPFGVGGYTF.

The rearrangement links TRBV29-1 to TRBJ1-1; 7 bases align to TRBD1. The germline V gene has CDR1 SQVTM and CDR2 ANQGSEA. J gave up 1 base and V 7 bases, and 3 bases lay outside the gene matches. The length of the CDR3 is 12 residues. The CDR3 DNA sequence: TGCAGCGGGGGACAGTCGAACACTGAAGCTTTCTTT. This sequence encodes CSGGQSNTEAFF. Based on the CDR3 plus reference TRBV29-1 and TRBJ1-1, the full variable domain is SAVISQKPSRDICQRGTSLTIQCQVDSQVTMMFWYRQQPGQSLTLIATANQGSEATYESGFVIDKFPISRPNLTFSTLTVSNMSPEDSSIYLCSGGQSNTEAFFGQGTRLTVV.

The CDR3: CASSKREGETQYF. The CDR3 DNA follows: TGTGCCAGCAGTAAACGAGAGGGAGAGACCCAGTACTTC. The chain uses TRBV6-4 and TRBJ2-5, with a tentative D call TRBD2 (5 bases). Trimming stripped 5 bases from V and 4 bases from J, with 11 bases between. The CDR3 loop spans 13 amino acids. CDR1 MRHNA and CDR2 SNTAGT come from the germline V gene.

With respect to this clone: An end of the junction does not agree with germline; a read error may underlie this. This chain joins TRBV7-7 and TRBJ2-5, with D possibly being TRBD1 (5 bases). CDR1 and CDR2 (germline): SSHAT, FNYEAQ (reference sequence). There are 13 residues in the CDR3. CDR3 amino acids: CASSYDRRETQYF. Written as DNA, the CDR3 is TGTGCTAGCAGTTATGACAGACGGGAGACCCAGTACTTC.

In DNA form, the CDR3 reads TGTGCCATCAGTCCCACACGGGACAGTCGAGCTAATGAAAAACTGTTTTTT. Translated: CAISPTRDSRANEKLFF. The V call is TRBV10-3, the J call TRBJ1-4; 7 bases are a match to TRBD1. J lost 3 bases, V lost 5 bases, and 12 bases had no gene match. Germline CDR1 ENHRY, CDR2 SYGVKD. The CDR3 is 17 residues long.

This chain links TRBV5-4 with TRBJ1-6; D uncertain. The CDR3 runs to 15 residues. Germline CDR1 and CDR2: SGHNT and YYREEE (reference sequence). Between the trimmed V and J ends, which lost 0 bases and 0 bases, there was a span of 4 bases. CDR3 loop: CASSLESSYNSPLHF. In nucleotides, the CDR3 is TGTGCCAGCAGCTTGGAGAGCTCCTATAATTCACCCCTCCACTTT.

The CDR3 region is CASSVRTGRHSPLHF. The CDR3 nucleotides read TGTGCCAGTAGTGTCAGGACAGGGAGACATTCACCCCTCCACTTT. The chain carries TRBV19 and TRBJ1-6, with TRBD1 identical over 8 bases. The CDR3 runs to 15 residues. Unmatched junction bases numbered 8, after V lost 5 bases and J lost 8 bases. Germline CDR1 and CDR2: LNHDA and SQIVND (reference sequence).

V gene TRBV27 combines with J gene TRBJ1-3, with TRBD1 matching 7 bases. This CDR3 has 16 residues. Germline values: CDR1 MNHEY, CDR2 SMNVEV (reference sequence). J lost 2 bases, V lost 2 bases, and 6 bases had no gene match. This chain's CDR3 is CASSLSPTGAGNTIYF. The CDR3 region has the DNA TGTGCCAGCAGTTTAAGTCCTACAGGGGCTGGAAACACCATATATTTT.

The V call is TRBV7-9, the J call TRBJ2-7, with D possibly being TRBD1 (5 bases). Germline loops: CDR1 SEHNR, CDR2 FQNEAQ (reference sequence). The V end was cut by 3 bases, the J end by 1 base, with 16 bases between. This CDR3 has 16 amino acids. CDR3 sequence: CASSFPARVGSYEQYF. In nucleotides, the CDR3 is TGTGCCAGCAGCTTCCCGGCCAGGGTGGGGTCCTACGAGCAGTACTTC.

This rearrangement joins TRBV6-5 to TRBJ1-2; the D gene is possibly TRBD1 (6 bases). The CDR3 sequence is 14 residues long. Trimming left V 7 bases short and J 5 bases short, with 17 bases between. The V gene's germline CDR1 is MNHEY and CDR2 SVGAGI. CDR3 region: CASISGELSYGYTF. CDR3 bases: TGTGCCAGCATCTCAGGGGAACTTTCATATGGCTACACCTTC.

The rearrangement links TRBV5-1 to TRBJ2-3, with 7 positions matching TRBD2. Looked up from germline, CDR1 is SGHRS and CDR2 is YFSETQ. The CDR3 spans 14 residues. J lost 3 bases, V lost 3 bases, and 4 bases had no gene match. CDR3 residues: CASSSSGTTDTQYF. The CDR3 bases are TGCGCCAGCAGCTCAAGCGGGACTACAGATACGCAGTATTTT.

The chain recombines TRBV28 with TRBJ1-2; D may be TRBD1 (5 bases). The CDR3 runs 14 residues. Trimming left V 5 bases short and J 8 bases short, with 18 bases between. Germline loops: CDR1 MDHEN, CDR2 SYDVKM. The DNA of the CDR3 is TGTGCCAGCAGTAGCGGGCAGGGAGTGGACGGCTACACCTTC. This encodes CASSSGQGVDGYTF.